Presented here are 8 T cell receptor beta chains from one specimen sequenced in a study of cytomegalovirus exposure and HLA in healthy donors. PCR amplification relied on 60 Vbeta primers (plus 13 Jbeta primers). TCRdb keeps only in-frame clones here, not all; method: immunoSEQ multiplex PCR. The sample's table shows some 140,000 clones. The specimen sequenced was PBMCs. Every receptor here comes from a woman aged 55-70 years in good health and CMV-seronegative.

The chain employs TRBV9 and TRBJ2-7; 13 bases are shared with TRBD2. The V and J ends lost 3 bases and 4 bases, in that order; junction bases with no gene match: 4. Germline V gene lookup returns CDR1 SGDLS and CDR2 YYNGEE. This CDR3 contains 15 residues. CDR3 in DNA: TGTGCCAGCAGCGCCACTAGCGGGGGGGTTTACGAGCAGTACTTC. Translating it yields CASSATSGGVYEQYF.

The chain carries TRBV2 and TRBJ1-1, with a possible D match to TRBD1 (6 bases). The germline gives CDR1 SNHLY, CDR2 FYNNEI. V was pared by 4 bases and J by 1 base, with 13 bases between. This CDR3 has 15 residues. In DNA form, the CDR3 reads TGTGCCAGCAGTGGGCAATTACAGGGGAACACTGAAGCTTTCTTT. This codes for CASSGQLQGNTEAFF.

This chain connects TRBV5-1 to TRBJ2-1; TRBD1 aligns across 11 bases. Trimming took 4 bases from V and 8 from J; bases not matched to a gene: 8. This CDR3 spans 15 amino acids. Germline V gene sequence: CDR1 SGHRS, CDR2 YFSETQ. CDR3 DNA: TGCGCCAGCAGCCACCGGGACAGGGGGTCGGATGAGCAGTTCTTC. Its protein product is CASSHRDRGSDEQFF.

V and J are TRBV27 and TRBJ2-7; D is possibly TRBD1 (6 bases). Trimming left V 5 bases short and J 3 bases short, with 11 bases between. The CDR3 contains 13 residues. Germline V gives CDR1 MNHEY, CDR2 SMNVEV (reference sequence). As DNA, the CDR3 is TGTGCCAGCAGTCCTGGACAGCTCTACGAGCAGTACTTC. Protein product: CASSPGQLYEQYF.

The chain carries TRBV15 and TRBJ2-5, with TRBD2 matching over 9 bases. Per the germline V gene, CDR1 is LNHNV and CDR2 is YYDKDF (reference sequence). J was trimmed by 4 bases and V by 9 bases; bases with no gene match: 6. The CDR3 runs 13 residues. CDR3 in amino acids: CATHRAGGETQYF. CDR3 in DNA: TGTGCCACACATAGAGCGGGAGGAGAGACCCAGTACTTC.

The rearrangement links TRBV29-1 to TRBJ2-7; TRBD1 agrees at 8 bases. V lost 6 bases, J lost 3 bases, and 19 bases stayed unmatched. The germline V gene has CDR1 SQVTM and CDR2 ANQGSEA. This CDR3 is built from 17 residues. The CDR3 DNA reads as TGCAGCGTCCGAGAGCCAACCACAGGGGGAATTAGCTACGAGCAGTACTTC. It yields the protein CSVREPTTGGISYEQYF.

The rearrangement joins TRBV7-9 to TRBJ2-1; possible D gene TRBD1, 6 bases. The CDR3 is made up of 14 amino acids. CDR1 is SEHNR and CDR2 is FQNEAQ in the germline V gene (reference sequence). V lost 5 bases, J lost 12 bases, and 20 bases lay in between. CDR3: CASSPARGPQGQFF. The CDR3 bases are TGTGCCAGCAGCCCCGCCAGGGGCCCCCAGGGGCAGTTCTTC.

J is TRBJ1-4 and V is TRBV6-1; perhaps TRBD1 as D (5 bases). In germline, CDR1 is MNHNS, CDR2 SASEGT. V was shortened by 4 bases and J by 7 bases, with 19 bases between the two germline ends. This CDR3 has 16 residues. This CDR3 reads CASSVRRTRFGEKLFF. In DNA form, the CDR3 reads TGTGCCAGCAGTGTGCGCCGGACACGTTTTGGTGAAAAACTGTTTTTT.